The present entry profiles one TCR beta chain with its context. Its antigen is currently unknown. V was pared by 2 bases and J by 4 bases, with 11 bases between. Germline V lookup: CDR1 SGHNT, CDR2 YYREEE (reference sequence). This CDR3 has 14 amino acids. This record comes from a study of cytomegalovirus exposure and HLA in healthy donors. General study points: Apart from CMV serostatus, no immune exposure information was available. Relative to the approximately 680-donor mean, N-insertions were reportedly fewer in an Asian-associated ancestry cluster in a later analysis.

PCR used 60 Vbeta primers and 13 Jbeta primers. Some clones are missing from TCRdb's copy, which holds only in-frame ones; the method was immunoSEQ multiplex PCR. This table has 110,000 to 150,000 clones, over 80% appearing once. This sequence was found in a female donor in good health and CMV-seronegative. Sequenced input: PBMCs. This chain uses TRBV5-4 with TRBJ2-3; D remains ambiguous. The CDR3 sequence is CASSLTKEADTQYF. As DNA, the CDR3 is TGTGCCAGCAGCTTAACGAAAGAGGCAGATACGCAGTATTTT.